This T cell receptor (beta chain) was identified during a study of CD8 T cells in ankylosing spondylitis. Findings and limits, study-wide: Some of the motif variants had earlier been found in reactive arthritis patients' fluid and blood. Clones linked to disease were reported to show significant enrichment in matched ankylosing spondylitis synovial fluid. The study identified a TCR beta motif of 7 or 8 highly homologous variants that appeared characteristic of ankylosing spondylitis blood.

In its sample, this clonotype was seen many times. Its target is unknown. TCRdb reprocessed the 5' RACE reads with MiXCR, giving one entry per CDR3 protein. The sample shows about 140,000 distinct CDR3 sequences, just under 7.5% of them seen only once. Germline V gene data show CDR1 as SGHRS and CDR2 as YFSETQ. J gave up 0 bases and V 4 bases, and 3 bases lay outside the gene matches. The CDR3 is 15 residues long. The V and J genes are TRBV5-1 and TRBJ2-2; 7 nucleotides align to TRBD1. Sequenced: blood, either unsorted or a sorted T cell fraction (not recorded which). The TCR comes from a female donor with ankylosing spondylitis or in good health (not recorded which). The CDR3, as DNA: TGCGCCAGCAGCATGGGGACAGCGAACACCGGGGAGCTGTTTTTT. This sequence encodes CASSMGTANTGELFF.